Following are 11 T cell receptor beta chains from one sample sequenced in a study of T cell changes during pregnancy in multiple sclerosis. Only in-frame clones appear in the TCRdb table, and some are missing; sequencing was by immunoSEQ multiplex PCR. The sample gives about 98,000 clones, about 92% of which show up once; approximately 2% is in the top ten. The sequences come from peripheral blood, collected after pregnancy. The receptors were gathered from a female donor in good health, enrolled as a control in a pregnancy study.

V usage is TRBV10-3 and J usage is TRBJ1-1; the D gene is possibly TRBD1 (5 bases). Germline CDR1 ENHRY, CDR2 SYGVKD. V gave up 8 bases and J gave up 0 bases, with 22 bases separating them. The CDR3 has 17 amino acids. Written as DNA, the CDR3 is TGTGCCATCCGATCTTCGGGAGACGGACAAATGAACACTGAAGCTTTCTTT. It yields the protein CAIRSSGDGQMNTEAFF.

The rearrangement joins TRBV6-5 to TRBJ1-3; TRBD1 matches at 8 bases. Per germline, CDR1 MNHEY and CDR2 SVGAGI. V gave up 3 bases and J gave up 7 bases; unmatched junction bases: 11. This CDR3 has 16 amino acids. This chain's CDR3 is CASSYRPQGETNTIYF. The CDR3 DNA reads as TGTGCCAGCAGTTATCGTCCACAGGGGGAGACGAACACCATATATTTT.

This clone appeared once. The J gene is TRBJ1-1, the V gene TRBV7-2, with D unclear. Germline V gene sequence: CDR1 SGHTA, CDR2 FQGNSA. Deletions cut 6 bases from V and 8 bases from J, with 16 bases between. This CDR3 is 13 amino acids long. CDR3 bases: TGTGCCAGCAGTCCTGTTCTTAGAGGGGAAGCTTTCTTT. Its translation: CASSPVLRGEAFF. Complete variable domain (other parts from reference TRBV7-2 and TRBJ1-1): GAGVSQSPSNKVTEKGKDVELRCDPISGHTALYWYRQSLGQGLEFLIYFQGNSAPDKSGLPSDRFSAERTGGSVSTLTIQRTQQEDSAVYLCASSPVLRGEAFFGQGTRLTVV.

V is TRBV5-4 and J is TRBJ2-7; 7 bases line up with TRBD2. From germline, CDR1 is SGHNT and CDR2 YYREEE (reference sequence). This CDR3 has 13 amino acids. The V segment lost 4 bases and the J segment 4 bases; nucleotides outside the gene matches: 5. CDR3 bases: TGTGCCAGCAGCCAAGAACTAGCGTACGAGCAGTACTTC. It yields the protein CASSQELAYEQYF.

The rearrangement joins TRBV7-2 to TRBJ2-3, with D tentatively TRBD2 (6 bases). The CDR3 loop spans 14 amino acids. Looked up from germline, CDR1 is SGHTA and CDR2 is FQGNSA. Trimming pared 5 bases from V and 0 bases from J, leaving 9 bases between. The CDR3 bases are TGTGCCAGCAGCCAGGGACTTAGCACAGATACGCAGTATTTT. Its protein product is CASSQGLSTDTQYF.

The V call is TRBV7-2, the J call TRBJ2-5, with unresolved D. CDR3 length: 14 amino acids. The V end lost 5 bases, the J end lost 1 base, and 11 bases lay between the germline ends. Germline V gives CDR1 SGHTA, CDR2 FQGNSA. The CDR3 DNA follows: TGTGCCAGCAGCCCGCGAACGAGCCAAGAGACCCAGTACTTC. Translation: CASSPRTSQETQYF.

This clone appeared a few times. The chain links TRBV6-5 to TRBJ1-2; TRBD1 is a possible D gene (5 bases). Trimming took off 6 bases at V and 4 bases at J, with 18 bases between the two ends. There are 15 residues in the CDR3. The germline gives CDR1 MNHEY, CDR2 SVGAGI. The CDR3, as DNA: TGTGCCAGCAGGCCCCCGATTGGGGGGGGCTATGGCTACACCTTC. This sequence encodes CASRPPIGGGYGYTF.

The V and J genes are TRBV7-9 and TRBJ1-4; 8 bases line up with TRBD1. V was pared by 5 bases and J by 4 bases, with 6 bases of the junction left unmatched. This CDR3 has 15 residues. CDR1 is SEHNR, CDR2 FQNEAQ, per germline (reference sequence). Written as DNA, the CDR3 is TGTGCCAGCAGCCGGCCGGGACAGGATAATGAAAAACTGTTTTTT. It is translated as CASSRPGQDNEKLFF.

DNA of the CDR3: TGTGCCAGCAGCTTAGTTAACAGGGGAAATGAGCAGTTCTTC. It encodes CASSLVNRGNEQFF. V usage is TRBV7-2 and J usage is TRBJ2-1; TRBD1 agrees at 7 bases. CDR3 length: 14 amino acids. Germline V gene data show CDR1 as SGHTA and CDR2 as FQGNSA. The ends lost 1 base at V and 7 bases at J; junction bases unmatched: 4.

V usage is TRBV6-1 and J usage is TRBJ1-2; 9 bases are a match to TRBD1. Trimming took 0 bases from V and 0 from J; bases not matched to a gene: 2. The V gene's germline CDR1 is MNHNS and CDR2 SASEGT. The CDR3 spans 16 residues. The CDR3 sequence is CASSEAWTGANYGYTF. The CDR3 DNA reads TGTGCCAGCAGTGAAGCTTGGACAGGGGCTAACTATGGCTACACCTTC.

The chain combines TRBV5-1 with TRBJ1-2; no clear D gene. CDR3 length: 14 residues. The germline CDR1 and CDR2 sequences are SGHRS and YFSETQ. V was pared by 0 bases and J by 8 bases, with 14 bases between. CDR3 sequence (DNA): TGCGCCAGCAGCTTGGCAACAGACCGTTCCGGCTACACCTTC. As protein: CASSLATDRSGYTF.